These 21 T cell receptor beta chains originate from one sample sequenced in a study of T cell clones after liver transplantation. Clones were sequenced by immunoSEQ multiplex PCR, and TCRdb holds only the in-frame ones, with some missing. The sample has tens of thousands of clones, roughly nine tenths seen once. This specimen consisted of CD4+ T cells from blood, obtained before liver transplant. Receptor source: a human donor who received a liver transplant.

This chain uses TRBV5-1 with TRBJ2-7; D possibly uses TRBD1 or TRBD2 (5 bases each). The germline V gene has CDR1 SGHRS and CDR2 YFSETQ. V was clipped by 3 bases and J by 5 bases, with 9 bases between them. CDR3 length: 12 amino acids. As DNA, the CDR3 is TGCGCCAGCAGCTCCAGGGACCACGAGCAGTACTTC. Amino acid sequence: CASSSRDHEQYF. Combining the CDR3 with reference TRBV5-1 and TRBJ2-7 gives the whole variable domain KAGVTQTPRYLIKTRGQQVTLSCSPISGHRSVSWYQQTPGQGLQFLFEYFSETQRNKGNFPGRFSGRQFSNSRSEMNVSTLELGDSALYLCASSSRDHEQYFGPGTRLTVT.

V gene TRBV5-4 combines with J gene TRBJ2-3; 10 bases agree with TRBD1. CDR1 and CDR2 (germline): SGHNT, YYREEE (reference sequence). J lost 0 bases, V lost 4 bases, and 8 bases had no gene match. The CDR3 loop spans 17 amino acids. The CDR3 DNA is TGTGCCAGCAGCACCGGACAGGGGGGAACTAGCACAGATACGCAGTATTTT. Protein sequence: CASSTGQGGTSTDTQYF.

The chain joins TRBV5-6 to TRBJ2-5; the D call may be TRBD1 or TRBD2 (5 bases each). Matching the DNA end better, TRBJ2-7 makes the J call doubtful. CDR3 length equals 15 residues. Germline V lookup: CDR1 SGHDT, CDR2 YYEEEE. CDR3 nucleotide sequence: TGTGCCAGCAGCGCCGGGACGGCGGACTCCTACGAGCAGTACTTC. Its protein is CASSAGTADSYEQYF.

The CDR3 here is CASSYFDRGGGYTF. The CDR3 coding sequence is TGTGCCAGCAGTTACTTCGACAGGGGTGGTGGCTACACCTTC. V usage is TRBV6-5 and J usage is TRBJ1-2, with 8 bases that match TRBD1. The CDR3 has 14 amino acids. The ends lost 1 base at V and 7 bases at J; junction bases unmatched: 5. CDR1 and CDR2 from the germline V gene are MNHEY and SVGAGI.

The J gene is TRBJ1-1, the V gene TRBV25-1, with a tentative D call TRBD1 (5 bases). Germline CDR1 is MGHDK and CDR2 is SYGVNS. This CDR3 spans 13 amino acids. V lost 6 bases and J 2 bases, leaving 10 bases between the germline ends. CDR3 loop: CASRGGQNTEAFF. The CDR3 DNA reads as TGTGCCAGCAGGGGAGGACAAAACACTGAAGCTTTCTTT.

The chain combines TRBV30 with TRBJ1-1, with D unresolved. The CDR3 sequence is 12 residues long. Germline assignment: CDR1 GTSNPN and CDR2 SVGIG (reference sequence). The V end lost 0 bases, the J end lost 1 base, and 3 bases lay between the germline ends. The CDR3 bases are TGTGCCTGGAGTGTTAGGAACACTGAAGCTTTCTTT. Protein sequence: CAWSVRNTEAFF.

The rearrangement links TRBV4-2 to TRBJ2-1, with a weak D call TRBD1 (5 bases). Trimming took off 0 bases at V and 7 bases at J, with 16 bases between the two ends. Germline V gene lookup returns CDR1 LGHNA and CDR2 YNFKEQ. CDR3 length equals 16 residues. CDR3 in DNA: TGTGCCAGCAGCCAAGATCCCTCCAGGGTAGGAAATGAGCAGTTCTTC. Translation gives CASSQDPSRVGNEQFF.

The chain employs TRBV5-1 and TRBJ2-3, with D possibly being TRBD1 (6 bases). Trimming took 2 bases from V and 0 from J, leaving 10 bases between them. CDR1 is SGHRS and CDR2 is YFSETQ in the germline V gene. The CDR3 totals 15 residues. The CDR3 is CASSLGQTSTDTQYF. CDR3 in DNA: TGCGCCAGCAGCTTAGGACAGACCAGCACAGATACGCAGTATTTT.

The CDR3 loop is CASSVLSGGEQFF. The CDR3 coding sequence is TGTGCCAGCAGCGTACTGTCGGGGGGTGAGCAGTTCTTC. J is TRBJ2-1 and V is TRBV9; TRBD2 agrees at 7 bases. The V segment lost 1 base and the J segment 9 bases; nucleotides outside the gene matches: 4. CDR1 SGDLS and CDR2 YYNGEE come from the germline V gene. The CDR3 length is 13 residues.

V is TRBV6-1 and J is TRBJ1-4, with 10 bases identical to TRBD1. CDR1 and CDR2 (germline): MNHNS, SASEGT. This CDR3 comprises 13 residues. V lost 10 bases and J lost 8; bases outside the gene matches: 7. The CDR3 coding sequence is TGTGCCAACCGGGACAGGGGAGGCGAAAAACTGTTTTTT. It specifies CANRDRGGEKLFF.

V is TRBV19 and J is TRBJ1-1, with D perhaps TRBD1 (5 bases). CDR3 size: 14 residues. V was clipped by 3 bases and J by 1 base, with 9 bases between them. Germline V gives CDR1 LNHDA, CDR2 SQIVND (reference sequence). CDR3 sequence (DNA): TGTGCCAGTAGTATTGTGCAGGGGAACACTGAAGCTTTCTTT. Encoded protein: CASSIVQGNTEAFF.

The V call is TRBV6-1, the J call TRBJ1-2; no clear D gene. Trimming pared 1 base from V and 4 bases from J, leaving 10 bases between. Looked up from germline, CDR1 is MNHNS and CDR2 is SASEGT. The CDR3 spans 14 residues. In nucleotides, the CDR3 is TGTGCCAGCAGTGAAGGGACGGGTCTCTATGGCTACACCTTC. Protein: CASSEGTGLYGYTF.

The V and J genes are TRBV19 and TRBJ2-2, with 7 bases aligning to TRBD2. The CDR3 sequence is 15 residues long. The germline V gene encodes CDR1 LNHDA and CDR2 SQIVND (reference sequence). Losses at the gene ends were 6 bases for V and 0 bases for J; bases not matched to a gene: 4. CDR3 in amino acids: CASSTSAANTGELFF. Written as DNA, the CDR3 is TGTGCCAGTAGCACTAGCGCCGCGAACACCGGGGAGCTGTTTTTT.

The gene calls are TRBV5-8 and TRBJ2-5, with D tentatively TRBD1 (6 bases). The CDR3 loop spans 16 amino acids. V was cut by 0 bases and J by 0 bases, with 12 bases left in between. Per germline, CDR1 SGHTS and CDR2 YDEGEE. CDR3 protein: CASSLAGGTYQETQYF. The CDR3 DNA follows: TGTGCCAGCAGCTTGGCCGGTGGGACATACCAAGAGACCCAGTACTTC.

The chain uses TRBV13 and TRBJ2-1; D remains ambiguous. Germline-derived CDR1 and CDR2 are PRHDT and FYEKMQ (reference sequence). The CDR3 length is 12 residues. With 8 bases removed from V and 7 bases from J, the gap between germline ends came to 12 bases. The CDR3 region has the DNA TGTGCCAGCGTATCCCATTTTAATGAGCAGTTCTTC. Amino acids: CASVSHFNEQFF.

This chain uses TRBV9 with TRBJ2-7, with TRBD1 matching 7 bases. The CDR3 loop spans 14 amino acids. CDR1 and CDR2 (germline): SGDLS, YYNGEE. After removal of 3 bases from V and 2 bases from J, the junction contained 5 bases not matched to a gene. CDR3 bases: TGTGCCAGCAGCGCGACAGGGACCACCTACGAGCAGTACTTC. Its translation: CASSATGTTYEQYF.

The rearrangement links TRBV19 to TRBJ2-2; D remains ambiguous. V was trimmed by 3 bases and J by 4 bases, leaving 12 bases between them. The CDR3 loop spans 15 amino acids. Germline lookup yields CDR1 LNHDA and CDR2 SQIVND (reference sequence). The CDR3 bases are TGTGCCAGTAGTATCCTGACCCCAGGCACCGGGGAGCTGTTTTTT. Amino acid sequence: CASSILTPGTGELFF.

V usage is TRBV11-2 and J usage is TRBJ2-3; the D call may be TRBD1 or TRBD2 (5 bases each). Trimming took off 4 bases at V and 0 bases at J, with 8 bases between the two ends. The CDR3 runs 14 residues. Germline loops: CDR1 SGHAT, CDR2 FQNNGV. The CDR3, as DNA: TGTGCCAGCAGCTCCCGGGACAGCACAGATACGCAGTATTTT. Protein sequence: CASSSRDSTDTQYF. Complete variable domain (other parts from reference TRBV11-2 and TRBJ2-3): EAGVAQSPRYKIIEKRQSVAFWCNPISGHATLYWYQQILGQGPKLLIQFQNNGVVDDSQLPKDRFSAERLKGVDSTLKIQPAKLEDSAVYLCASSSRDSTDTQYFGPGTRLTVL.

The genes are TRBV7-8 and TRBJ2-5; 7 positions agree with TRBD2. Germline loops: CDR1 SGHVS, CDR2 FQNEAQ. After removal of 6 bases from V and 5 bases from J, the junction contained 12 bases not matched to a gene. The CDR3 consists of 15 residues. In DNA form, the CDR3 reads TGTGCCAGCAGGCCTCAGGTAGCGGGTGGTGAGACCCAGTACTTC. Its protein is CASRPQVAGGETQYF.

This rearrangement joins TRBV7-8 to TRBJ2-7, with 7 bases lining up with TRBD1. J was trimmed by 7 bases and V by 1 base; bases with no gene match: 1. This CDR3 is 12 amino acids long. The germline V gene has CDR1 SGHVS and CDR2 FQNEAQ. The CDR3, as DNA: TGTGCCAGCAGCTTAGACAGGGGAGAGCAGTACTTC. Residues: CASSLDRGEQYF.

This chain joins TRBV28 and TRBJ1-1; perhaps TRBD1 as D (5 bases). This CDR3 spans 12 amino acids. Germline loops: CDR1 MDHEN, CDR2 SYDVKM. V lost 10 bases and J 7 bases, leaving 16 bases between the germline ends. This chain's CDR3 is CATTGDRNEAFF. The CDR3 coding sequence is TGTGCCACCACGGGCGACAGAAATGAAGCTTTCTTT.